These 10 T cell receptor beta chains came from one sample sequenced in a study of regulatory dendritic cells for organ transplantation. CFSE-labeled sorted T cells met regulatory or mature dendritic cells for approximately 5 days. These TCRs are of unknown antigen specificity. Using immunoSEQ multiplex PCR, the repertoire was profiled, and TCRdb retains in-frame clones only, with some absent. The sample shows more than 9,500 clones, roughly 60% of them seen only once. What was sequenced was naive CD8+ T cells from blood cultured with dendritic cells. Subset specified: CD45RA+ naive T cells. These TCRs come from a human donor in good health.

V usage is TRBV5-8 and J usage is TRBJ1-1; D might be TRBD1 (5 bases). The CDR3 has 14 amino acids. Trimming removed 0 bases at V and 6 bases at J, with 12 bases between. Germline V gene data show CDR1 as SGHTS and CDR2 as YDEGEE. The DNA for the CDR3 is TGTGCCAGCAGCTTGGCCGTAGACAGAGCTGAAGCTTTCTTT. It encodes CASSLAVDRAEAFF.

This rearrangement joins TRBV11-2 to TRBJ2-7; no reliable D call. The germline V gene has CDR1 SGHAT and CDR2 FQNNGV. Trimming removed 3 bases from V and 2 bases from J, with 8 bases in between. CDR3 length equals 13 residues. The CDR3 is CASSFEATYEQYF. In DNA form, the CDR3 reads TGTGCCAGCAGCTTCGAAGCAACCTACGAGCAGTACTTC.

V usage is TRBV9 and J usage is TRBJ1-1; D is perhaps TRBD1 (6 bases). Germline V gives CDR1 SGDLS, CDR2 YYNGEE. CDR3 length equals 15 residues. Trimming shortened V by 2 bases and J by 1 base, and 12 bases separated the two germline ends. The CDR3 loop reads CASSVWGGANTEAFF. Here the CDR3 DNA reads TGTGCCAGCAGCGTCTGGGGGGGGGCGAACACTGAAGCTTTCTTT. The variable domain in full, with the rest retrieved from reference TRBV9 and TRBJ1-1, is DSGVTQTPKHLITATGQRVTLRCSPRSGDLSVYWYQQSLDQGLQFLIQYYNGEERAKGNILERFSAQQFPDLHSELNLSSLELGDSALYFCASSVWGGANTEAFFGQGTRLTVV.

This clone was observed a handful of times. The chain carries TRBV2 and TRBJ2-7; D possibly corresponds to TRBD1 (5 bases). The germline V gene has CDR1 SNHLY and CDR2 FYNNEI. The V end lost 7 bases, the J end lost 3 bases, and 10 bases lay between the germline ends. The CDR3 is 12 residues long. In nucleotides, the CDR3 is TGTGCCAGCAATGTACAGGACTACGAGCAGTACTTC. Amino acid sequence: CASNVQDYEQYF.

CDR3 protein: CASSFYRDYEQYF. In DNA, the CDR3 is TGTGCCAGCAGCTTCTACAGGGACTACGAGCAGTACTTC. The chain joins TRBV5-6 to TRBJ2-7, with D perhaps matching TRBD1 (6 bases). Looked up from germline, CDR1 is SGHDT and CDR2 is YYEEEE. The CDR3 covers 13 residues. The ends were cut back, 2 bases at V and 3 bases at J, with 9 bases in the middle.

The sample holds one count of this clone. In DNA form, the CDR3 reads TGTGCCAGCGCCCATAAGACAGGGAACTACAATGAGCAGTTCTTC. Its translation is CASAHKTGNYNEQFF. The rearrangement links TRBV6-6 to TRBJ2-1; 7 bases match TRBD1. The junction had 10 bases not matched to a gene; V was cut back by 8 bases and J by 3 bases. From germline, CDR1 is MNHNY and CDR2 SVGAGI (reference sequence). The CDR3 runs to 15 residues.

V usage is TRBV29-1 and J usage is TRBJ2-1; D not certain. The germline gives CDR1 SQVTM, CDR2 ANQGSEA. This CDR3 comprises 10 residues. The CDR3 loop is CSVHYNEQFF. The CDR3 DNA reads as TGCTCAGTCCACTACAATGAGCAGTTCTTC.

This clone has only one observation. The DNA of the CDR3 is TGTGCCAGTAGTATCTCGGGGTTAAACACTGAAGCTTTCTTT. Its translation: CASSISGLNTEAFF. This chain connects TRBV19 to TRBJ1-1; D is uncertain. Germline CDR1 is LNHDA and CDR2 is SQIVND (reference sequence). V was cut by 3 bases and J by 2 bases, with 10 bases left in between. This CDR3 has 14 amino acids.

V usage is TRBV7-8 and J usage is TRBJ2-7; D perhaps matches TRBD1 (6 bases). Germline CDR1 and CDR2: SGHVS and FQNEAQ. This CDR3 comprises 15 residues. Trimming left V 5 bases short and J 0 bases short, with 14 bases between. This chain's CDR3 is CASSLNVDSSYEQYF. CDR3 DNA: TGTGCCAGCAGCCTAAACGTGGACAGCTCCTACGAGCAGTACTTC.

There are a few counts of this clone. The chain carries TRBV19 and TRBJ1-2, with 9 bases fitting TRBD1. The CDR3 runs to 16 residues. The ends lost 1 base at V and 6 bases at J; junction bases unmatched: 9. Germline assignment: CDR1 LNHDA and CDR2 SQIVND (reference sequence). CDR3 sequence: CASSIGFPGQGNGYTF. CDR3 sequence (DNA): TGTGCCAGTAGTATAGGTTTCCCGGGACAGGGAAATGGCTACACCTTC.